Following are 14 T cell receptor beta chains from one sample sequenced in a study of beta chain features in type 1 diabetes (dated by TCRdb to about 2018). Beyond this particular receptor, the publication reports: Type 1 diabetes patients showed a moderate but significant shortening of TCRB CDR3 length in all four CD4+ subsets.

Their specific antigens are unknown. The method behind the library was the immunoSEQ multiplex PCR assay. The High Capacity cDNA Reverse Transcription Kit was used to reverse transcribe all of the isolated RNA, meaning that expressed TCRB transcripts were what got sequenced. Sourced from immuneACCESS, this table was stored by TCRdb with only in-frame sequences that have V and J called. A share of the clones is absent; for the studies checked, an unresolved V gene accounts for under half, and the remainder has no known explanation. This sample holds 630,000 or so clones; about an eighth were observed only once. The top ten hold 0.035% to 0.045% of the sample. Sequenced input: naive CD4+ T cells from blood. The cell subset or site tag for this specimen amounts to: true naive CD4+ T cells. All receptors come from a man younger than 35 with type 1 diabetes.

Only a few counts were recorded for this clone. The J gene is TRBJ1-1, the V gene TRBV30; 8 positions agree with TRBD1. V dropped 4 bases and J dropped 0; count of bases not matched to a gene: 7. This CDR3 has 15 amino acids. Germline V gene lookup returns CDR1 GTSNPN and CDR2 SVGIG (reference sequence). The CDR3 DNA reads as TGTGCCTGGATGAGGACAGGGTCGATGAACACTGAAGCTTTCTTT. This encodes CAWMRTGSMNTEAFF.

This chain joins TRBV11-3 and TRBJ2-3; 8 bases fit TRBD2. The junction had 7 bases not matched to a gene; V was cut back by 2 bases and J by 6 bases. Looked up from germline, CDR1 is SGHNT and CDR2 is YENEEA. The length of the CDR3 is 15 residues. The CDR3 protein is CASSLIGGASDTQYF. DNA of the CDR3: TGTGCCAGCAGCTTAATCGGGGGGGCCTCGGATACGCAGTATTTT.

The sample holds a few counts of this clone. The gene calls are TRBV10-3 and TRBJ2-5, with a possible D match to TRBD1 (6 bases). CDR3 length: 13 amino acids. The germline V gene has CDR1 ENHRY and CDR2 SYGVKD. The ends were cut back, 10 bases at V and 1 base at J, with 13 bases in the middle. CDR3 DNA sequence: TGTGCCACCAGGGGCAGGGCCCAAGAGACCCAGTACTTC. Translation gives CATRGRAQETQYF.

Points on this clone: Distinct nucleotide sequences in the sample also encode this CDR3. The genes are TRBV28 and TRBJ1-2; 8 bases are shared with TRBD1. Germline-derived CDR1 and CDR2 are MDHEN and SYDVKM. V dropped 6 bases and J dropped 0; count of bases not matched to a gene: 3. The CDR3 contains 14 residues. As DNA, the CDR3 is TGTGCCAGCAGCCTGGGACAGGCTAACTATGGCTACACCTTC. This translates into CASSLGQANYGYTF.

Points on this clone: Other DNA variants within this sample encode the same CDR3. The CDR3 reads CASSLAVTDTQYF. The CDR3 DNA sequence: TGCGCCAGCAGCTTGGCAGTCACAGATACGCAGTATTTT. This chain connects TRBV5-1 to TRBJ2-3; no definite D call. The germline gives CDR1 SGHRS, CDR2 YFSETQ. This CDR3 comprises 13 residues. The ends were cut back, 0 bases at V and 2 bases at J, with 4 bases in the middle.

This clone showed up just a few times. This sequence joins TRBV29-1 and TRBJ2-7; either TRBD1 or TRBD2 may supply D (6 bases each). The CDR3 has 16 residues. The V and J ends lost 4 bases and 1 base respectively, with 20 bases between them. Germline V gives CDR1 SQVTM, CDR2 ANQGSEA. The DNA for the CDR3 is TGCAGCGTTGGTTTGGGACTCGGGACACGTTCCTACGAGCAGTACTTC. Its protein is CSVGLGLGTRSYEQYF.

The chain combines TRBV11-1 with TRBJ1-2, with D possibly matching TRBD1 (6 bases). Trimming removed 0 bases from V and 3 bases from J, with 8 bases in between. Germline V CDR1 and CDR2: SGHAT, FQDESV (reference sequence). CDR3 length: 14 residues. CDR3 region: CASSLADRDYGYTF. CDR3 DNA: TGTGCCAGCAGCTTAGCGGACAGAGACTATGGCTACACCTTC. The full variable domain, with the rest looked up from reference TRBV11-1 and TRBJ1-2, is EAEVAQSPRYKITEKSQAVAFWCDPISGHATLYWYRQILGQGPELLVQFQDESVVDDSQLPKDRFSAERLKGVDSTLKIQPAELGDSAMYLCASSLADRDYGYTFGSGTRLTVV.

The sample holds a few counts of this clone. The V gene is TRBV6-6, the J gene TRBJ1-6; D call uncertain. Germline V gene lookup returns CDR1 MNHNY and CDR2 SVGAGI (reference sequence). V was cut by 6 bases and J by 8 bases, with 5 bases left in between. The CDR3 consists of 11 residues. The CDR3 protein is CASSRDSPLHF. The CDR3 DNA follows: TGTGCCAGCAGCCGTGATTCACCCCTCCACTTT.

This clone was detected only a few times. This chain uses TRBV29-1 with TRBJ2-1, with a weak D call TRBD2 (6 bases). The CDR3 length is 14 residues. Germline CDR1 SQVTM, CDR2 ANQGSEA. V was pared by 3 bases and J by 1 base, with 10 bases between. Here the CDR3 reads CSVDLRESYNEQFF. The CDR3 DNA reads as TGCAGCGTTGATTTACGGGAGTCCTACAATGAGCAGTTCTTC.

The table lists this clone with a few counts. The V and J genes are TRBV14 and TRBJ2-1; 10 nucleotides agree with TRBD2. There are 16 residues in the CDR3. CDR1 is SGHDN and CDR2 is FVKESK in the germline V gene. V dropped 5 bases and J dropped 3; count of bases not matched to a gene: 7. As DNA, the CDR3 is TGTGCCAGCAGCTTGCGTTTAGCGGGAGGCTACAATGAGCAGTTCTTC. It yields the protein CASSLRLAGGYNEQFF. The full variable domain, rest sourced from reference TRBV14 and TRBJ2-1, is EAGVTQFPSHSVIEKGQTVTLRCDPISGHDNLYWYRRVMGKEIKFLLHFVKESKQDESGMPNNRFLAERTGGTYSTLKVQPAELEDSGVYFCASSLRLAGGYNEQFFGPGTRLTVL.

The chain joins TRBV5-1 to TRBJ1-2; maybe TRBD1 (6 bases). The CDR3 contains 13 residues. Germline CDR1 reads SGHRS; CDR2 reads YFSETQ. Trimming took 2 bases from V and 4 from J, leaving 9 bases between them. The CDR3 bases are TGCGCCAGCAGCTTTGGACAGCCCTATGGCTACACCTTC. This codes for CASSFGQPYGYTF.

The sample holds a few counts of this clone. The chain carries TRBV4-2 and TRBJ2-3; tentatively, D is TRBD1 (5 bases). Germline CDR1 and CDR2: LGHNA and YNFKEQ. V lost 2 bases and J lost 0, with 12 bases in between. CDR3 length: 16 amino acids. This chain's CDR3 is CASSQRLGASTDTQYF. CDR3 DNA sequence: TGTGCCAGCAGCCAACGACTTGGGGCCAGCACAGATACGCAGTATTTT.

The CDR3 reads CASSSDPIGNEQFF. The CDR3 nucleotides read TGTGCCAGCAGCTCAGACCCGATTGGCAATGAGCAGTTCTTC. The rearrangement joins TRBV7-2 to TRBJ2-1; D uncertain. With 4 bases removed from V and 6 bases from J, the gap between germline ends came to 13 bases. There are 14 residues in the CDR3. Germline assignment: CDR1 SGHTA and CDR2 FQGNSA.

This clone occurred a few times. This rearrangement joins TRBV29-1 to TRBJ1-5; a weak D match, TRBD1 (5 bases). Deletions cut 4 bases from V and 3 bases from J, with 10 bases between. Germline V gene data show CDR1 as SQVTM and CDR2 as ANQGSEA. This CDR3 is 13 amino acids long. The CDR3 sequence: CSVAAGANQPQHF. As DNA, the CDR3 is TGCAGCGTTGCCGCCGGGGCCAATCAGCCCCAGCATTTT.